This T cell receptor beta chain was obtained from a study of shared clonotypes between healthy human individuals. Whole-study context: CD4 naive cells filled three plates per donor, CD4 memory three, CD8 naive two and CD8 memory one.

For every subset, genomic DNA was evenly distributed across several immunoSEQ plates. Data came from immunoSEQ multiplex PCR; TCRdb stores just in-frame clones and leaves some out. The sample records 1.4 million or so clones, 98% to 99% being singletons. Comments on this clone: This specimen includes other DNA sequences encoding the same CDR3.

The CDR3 sequence is 12 residues long. Trimming pared 5 bases from V and 2 bases from J, leaving 7 bases between. Looked up from germline, CDR1 is ENHRY and CDR2 is SYGVKD. Sequenced sample: naive CD4+ T cells sorted from blood. The subset here: CD45RA+ positively selected. V usage is TRBV10-3 and J usage is TRBJ2-7; unclear D gene. The TCR sequence derives from a man under 40 in good health. In DNA, the CDR3 is TGTGCCATCAGTCCGGACCCCTACGAGCAGTACTTC. Its translation is CAISPDPYEQYF.